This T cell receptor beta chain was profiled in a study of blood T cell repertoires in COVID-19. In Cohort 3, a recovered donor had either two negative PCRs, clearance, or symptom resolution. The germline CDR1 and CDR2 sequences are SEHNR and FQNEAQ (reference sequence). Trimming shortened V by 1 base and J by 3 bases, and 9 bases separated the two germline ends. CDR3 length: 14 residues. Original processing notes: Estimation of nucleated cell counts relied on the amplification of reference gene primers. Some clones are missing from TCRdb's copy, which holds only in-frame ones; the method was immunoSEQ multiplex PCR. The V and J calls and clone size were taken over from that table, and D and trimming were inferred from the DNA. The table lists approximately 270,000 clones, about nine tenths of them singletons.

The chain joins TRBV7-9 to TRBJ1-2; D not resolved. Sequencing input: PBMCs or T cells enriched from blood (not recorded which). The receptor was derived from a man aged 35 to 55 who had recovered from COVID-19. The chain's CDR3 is CASSLGVGDYGYTF. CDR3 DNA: TGTGCCAGCAGCTTAGGGGTGGGCGACTATGGCTACACCTTC.